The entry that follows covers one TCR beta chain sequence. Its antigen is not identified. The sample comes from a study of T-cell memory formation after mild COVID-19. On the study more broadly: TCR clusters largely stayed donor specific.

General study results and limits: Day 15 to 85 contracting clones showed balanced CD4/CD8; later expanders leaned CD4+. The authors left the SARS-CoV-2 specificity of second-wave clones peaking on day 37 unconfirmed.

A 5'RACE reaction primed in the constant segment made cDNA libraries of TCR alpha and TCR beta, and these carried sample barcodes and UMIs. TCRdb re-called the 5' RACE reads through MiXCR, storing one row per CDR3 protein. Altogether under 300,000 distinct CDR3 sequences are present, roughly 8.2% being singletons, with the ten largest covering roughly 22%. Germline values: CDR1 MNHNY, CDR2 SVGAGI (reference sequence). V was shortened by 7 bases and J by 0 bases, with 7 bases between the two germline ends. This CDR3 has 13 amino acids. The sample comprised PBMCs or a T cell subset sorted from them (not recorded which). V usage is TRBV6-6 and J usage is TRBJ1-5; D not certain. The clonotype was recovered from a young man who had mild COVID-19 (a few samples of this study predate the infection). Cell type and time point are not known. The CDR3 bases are TGTGCCAGCAAGGTCTATAGCAATCAGCCCCAGCATTTT. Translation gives CASKVYSNQPQHF.